This T cell receptor (beta chain) is drawn from a study of blood T cell repertoires in COVID-19. Study summary: Researchers got acute and convalescent COVID-19 samples from the United States, Italy and Spain.

The cohort comprised adults aged about 18 to 100 years residing in 20 to 30 US areas. Germline V gene lookup returns CDR1 SNHLY and CDR2 FYNNEI. The CDR3 contains 15 residues. V was pared by 5 bases and J by 0 bases, with 6 bases of the junction left unmatched. TCRdb's table, derived via immunoSEQ multiplex PCR, lists solely in-frame clones and lacks some. The sample holds 350,000 to 400,000 clones, roughly 90% seen once. Sequenced material: PBMCs or T cells enriched from blood (not recorded which). The receptor's source is a woman aged 25 to 39 who had recovered from COVID-19. The rearrangement uses TRBV2 and TRBJ2-7; 8 bases agree with TRBD1. Written as DNA, the CDR3 is TGTGCCAGCAGTCTTGGACAGGGTAGCTCCTACGAGCAGTACTTC. This sequence encodes CASSLGQGSSYEQYF.